This T cell receptor (beta chain) appears in the sequencing data of a study of T cells after yellow fever vaccination (dated by TCRdb to the late 2010s). About the study as a whole: Libraries from fractions with low cell numbers were prepared with the SMART-Seq v4 Ultra Low Input RNA kit. Bulk TCR alpha and beta repertoires were sequenced longitudinally to track T-cell clones before and after primary and booster YFV17D yellow fever vaccination. Two healthy male donors, one aged 18 to 30 and one aged 30 to 39 years, made up the cohort. Blood samples were taken at several timepoints before and after primary and secondary immunization, and bulk PBMC replicates and cell subsets were isolated.

Sequenced using an Illumina NovaSeq 6000. TCR cDNA was synthesized by 5'RACE template switching, through which a universal primer site and unique molecular identifiers were introduced. Priming for cDNA synthesis came from both the TCR alpha and TCR beta constant segments. Two PCR steps were used to amplify libraries, with sample barcodes and sequencing adapters being added in the second step. Libraries were sequenced on Illumina HiSeq 2500 (2x100 bp) or NovaSeq (2x150 bp). Per the source publication's procedure: MIGEC handled demultiplexing of reads and collapsing into UMI consensus sequences, while MiXCR performed V(D)J alignment. Vaccine-responding clonotypes were defined with edgeR using replicate PBMC samples, requiring FDR below 0.01 and a log2 fold change above 5 up to day 15. Bulk clonotypes were assigned CD4 or CD8 identity according to which sequenced CD4 or CD8 repertoire held them at higher abundance. In TCRdb, the public reads were trimmed at Q25 with fastp and aligned with MiXCR, with productive beta chains retained. Merged by CDR3 protein, the rows form single entries marked with the most common genes and DNA. The V and J calls were determined by TCRdb, not by the authors. This sample is represented by hundreds of thousands of distinct CDR3 sequences; 18% of them were singletons. 18% of the sample belongs to the ten largest clones.

Per the publication, the treatment or condition label means: live attenuated yellow fever vaccine strain. At each blood-draw timepoint, two biological replicates of bulk PBMCs were obtained. A standard Ficoll-Paque protocol was used to isolate PBMCs from peripheral blood. TriZol was used to extract RNA from bulk PBMCs, CD4 and CD8 fractions, and dextramer-positive and dextramer-negative fractions. As encoded in the germline V gene, CDR1 is MNHEY while CDR2 is SVGEGT. Trimming costs V 5 bases and J 3 bases, and their ends lie 8 bases apart. There are 12 amino acids in the CDR3, from cysteine to phenylalanine inclusive. The read is trimmed to its CDR3 DNA, 36 bases read in frame from base 1. Notes on this clonotype: This clone's antigen is unknown. One base away there is no much larger clone; base qualities are not given.

Broader findings and caveats from the paper: The study included only a couple of donors, which limits how far the findings can be generalized. A small fraction of clonotypes showed up in both the CD4 and CD8 compartments, probably as a result of convergent recombination. The secondary T-cell response was found to be weaker but faster than the primary response, with a peak reached on day 5 rather than on day 15. After the booster, most of the clones that had expanded following primary vaccination were detected again (roughly 97% of CD4 and around nine tenths of CD8), which suggests that memory was broadly maintained. Computational filtering was needed because FACS-sorted repertoires could contain abundant contaminating clonotypes from the bulk population.

The chain is assembled from TRBV6-2 or TRBV6-3 and TRBJ2-7, with no confidently assigned D gene. The sample was PBMCs, taken before the yellow fever booster vaccination. The sequence came from a man younger than 35 who received the YFV17D yellow fever vaccine. For the CDR3, the sequence is CASSGESYEQYF. The DNA sequence reads TGTGCCAGCAGTGGAGAAAGCTACGAGCAGTACTTC.